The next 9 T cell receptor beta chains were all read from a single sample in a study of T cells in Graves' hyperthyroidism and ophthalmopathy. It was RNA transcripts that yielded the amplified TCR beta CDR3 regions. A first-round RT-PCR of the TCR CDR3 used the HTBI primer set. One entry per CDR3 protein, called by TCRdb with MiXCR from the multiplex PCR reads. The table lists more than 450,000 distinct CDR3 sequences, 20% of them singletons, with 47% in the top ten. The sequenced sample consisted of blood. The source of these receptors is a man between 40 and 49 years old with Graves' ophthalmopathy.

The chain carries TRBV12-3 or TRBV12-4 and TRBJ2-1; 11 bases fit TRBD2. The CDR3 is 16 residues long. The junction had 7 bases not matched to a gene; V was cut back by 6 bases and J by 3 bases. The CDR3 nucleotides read TGTGCCAGCAGATCTGCTAGCGGGGGGAACTACAATGAGCAGTTCTTC. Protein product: CASRSASGGNYNEQFF.

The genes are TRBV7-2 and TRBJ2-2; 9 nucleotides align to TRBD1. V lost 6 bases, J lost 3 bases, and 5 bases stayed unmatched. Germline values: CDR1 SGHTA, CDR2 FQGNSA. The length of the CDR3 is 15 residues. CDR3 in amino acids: CASRQGALDTGELFF. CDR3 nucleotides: TGTGCCAGCAGACAGGGGGCTTTGGACACCGGGGAGCTGTTTTTT.

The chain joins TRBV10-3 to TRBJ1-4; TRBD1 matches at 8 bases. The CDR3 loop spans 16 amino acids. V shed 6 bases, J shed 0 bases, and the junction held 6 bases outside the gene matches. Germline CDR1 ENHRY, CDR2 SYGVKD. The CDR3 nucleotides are TGTGCCATCAGCCGACAGGGGCTTGCAACTAATGAAAAACTGTTTTTT. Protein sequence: CAISRQGLATNEKLFF.

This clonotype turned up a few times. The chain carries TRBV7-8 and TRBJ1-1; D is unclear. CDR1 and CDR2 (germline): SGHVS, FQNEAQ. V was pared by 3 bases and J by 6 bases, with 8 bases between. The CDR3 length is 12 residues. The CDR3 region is CASSFWQAEAFF. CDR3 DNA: TGTGCCAGCAGCTTCTGGCAGGCTGAAGCTTTCTTT.

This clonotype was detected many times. CDR3 nucleotide sequence: TGCAGTGCTCCAACAGGGGGCGCGGGCACTGAAGCTTTCTTT. Amino acids: CSAPTGGAGTEAFF. The J gene is TRBJ1-1, the V gene TRBV20-1; 9 bases match TRBD1. The germline V gene has CDR1 DFQATT and CDR2 SNEGSKA (reference sequence). This CDR3 comprises 14 residues. V shed 5 bases, J shed 4 bases, and the junction held 8 bases outside the gene matches.

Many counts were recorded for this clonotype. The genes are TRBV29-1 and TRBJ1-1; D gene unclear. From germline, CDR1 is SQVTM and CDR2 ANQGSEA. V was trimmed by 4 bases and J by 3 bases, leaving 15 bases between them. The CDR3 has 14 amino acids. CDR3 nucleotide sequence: TGCAGCGTTGGGGAGGGCGCAAGTCACACTGAAGCTTTCTTT. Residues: CSVGEGASHTEAFF.

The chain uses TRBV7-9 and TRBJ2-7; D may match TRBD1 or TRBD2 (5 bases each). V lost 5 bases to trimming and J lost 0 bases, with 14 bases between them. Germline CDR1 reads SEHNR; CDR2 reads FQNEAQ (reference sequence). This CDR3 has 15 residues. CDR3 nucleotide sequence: TGTGCCAGCAGCAACCCGGGGCTAACCTCCTACGAGCAGTACTTC. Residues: CASSNPGLTSYEQYF. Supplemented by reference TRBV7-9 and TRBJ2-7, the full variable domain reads DTGVSQNPRHKITKRGQNVTFRCDPISEHNRLYWYRQTLGQGPEFLTYFQNEAQLEKSRLLSDRFSAERPKGSFSTLEIQRTEQGDSAMYLCASSNPGLTSYEQYFGPGTRLTVT.

CDR3 protein: CASSISGTNYGYTF. CDR3 sequence (DNA): TGTGCCAGTAGTATTTCCGGGACAAACTATGGCTACACCTTC. This rearrangement joins TRBV19 to TRBJ1-2; TRBD1 might be the D (6 bases). Per the germline V gene, CDR1 is LNHDA and CDR2 is SQIVND (reference sequence). The ends were cut back, 3 bases at V and 2 bases at J, with 10 bases in the middle. The CDR3 covers 14 residues.

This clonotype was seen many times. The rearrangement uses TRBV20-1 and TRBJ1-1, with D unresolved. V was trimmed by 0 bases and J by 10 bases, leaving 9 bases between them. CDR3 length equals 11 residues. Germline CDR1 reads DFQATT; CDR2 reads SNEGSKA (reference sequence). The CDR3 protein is CSARDNGPAFF. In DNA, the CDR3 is TGCAGTGCTAGAGATAACGGGCCAGCTTTCTTT.